This T cell receptor beta chain was found in a study of CD8+ T cells in alopecia areata. Study overall: Those treated were given oral tofacitinib at 5 to 10 mg twice daily. Study observations and caveats: Mice showed TCR sharing more clearly than patients did, possibly owing to HLA.

Concerning this clone: Antigen specificity is unknown.

The authors extracted RNA and reverse transcribed it into cDNA as the sequencing template. Sequencing used immunoSEQ multiplex PCR; TCRdb keeps in-frame clones, though not all of them. The repertoire consists of over 200,000 clones, with about 53% occurring once and the leading ten covering 0.45%. Patients with alopecia areata provided lesional scalp punch biopsies as well as peripheral blood. V dropped 0 bases and J dropped 4 bases, with 7 bases sitting between them. This CDR3 has 14 residues. The V gene's germline CDR1 is SGHRS and CDR2 YFSETQ. The gene calls are TRBV5-1 and TRBJ2-2; no reliable D call. The sample consisted of CD4+ T cells sorted from blood, taken at week 0. This sequence was found in a human donor with alopecia areata. The CDR3 nucleotides read TGCGCCAGCAGCTTGGTCGTTGGCACCGGGGAGCTGTTTTTT. This codes for CASSLVVGTGELFF.